The 5 T cell receptor beta chains below all came from one sample that was sequenced in a study of CD8+ T cells in alopecia areata (dated by TCRdb to the late 2010s). This specimen's time point label, per the study, means: baseline before oral tofacitinib. The protocol used for the library was the immunoSEQ multiplex PCR assay. RNA was extracted from all samples and reverse transcribed into cDNA as template for TCR sequencing. Held by TCRdb, this immuneACCESS table contains in-frame sequences only and omits some clones. Under half of the omission traces to an unresolved V gene where checked; the cause of the rest is unknown. The table for this sample lists under 250,000 clones; roughly 57% of them were counted only once. Over 0.4% of the sample is held by the ten biggest clonotypes. The sequenced sample was CD4+ T cells sorted from blood, obtained at week 0. The receptors come from a human donor with alopecia areata.

There are a few counts of this clone. V is TRBV29-1 and J is TRBJ1-1; D uncertain. This CDR3 has 13 residues. Trimming cost V 8 bases and J 0 bases, with 13 bases left between them. In germline, CDR1 is SQVTM, CDR2 ANQGSEA. The CDR3 protein is CSSLKPLNTEAFF. CDR3 bases: TGCAGCTCTTTAAAACCCTTGAACACTGAAGCTTTCTTT.

The V gene is TRBV5-1, the J gene TRBJ2-7, with a weak D call TRBD1 (6 bases). The V and J ends lost 0 bases and 2 bases respectively, with 12 bases between them. The germline CDR1 and CDR2 sequences are SGHRS and YFSETQ. There are 15 residues in the CDR3. CDR3 DNA: TGCGCCAGCAGCTTGGAAGGGACAACTCCCTACGAGCAGTACTTC. Translated: CASSLEGTTPYEQYF.

The J gene is TRBJ1-5, the V gene TRBV2, with D possibly TRBD1 on 5 matching bases. There are 13 residues in the CDR3. Trimming took 6 bases from V and 5 from J, leaving 11 bases between them. The germline gives CDR1 SNHLY, CDR2 FYNNEI. This CDR3 reads CASREQADQPQHF. CDR3 nucleotides: TGTGCCAGCAGGGAACAGGCTGATCAGCCCCAGCATTTT.

This clone has just one count. The genes are TRBV6-5 and TRBJ1-2, with no clear D. With 2 bases removed from V and 3 bases from J, the gap between germline ends came to 13 bases. There are 15 residues in the CDR3. Germline V CDR1 and CDR2: MNHEY, SVGAGI. The CDR3 spells CASSYNDQLHYGYTF. CDR3 sequence (DNA): TGTGCCAGCAGTTACAACGATCAGCTACACTATGGCTACACCTTC.

In its sample, this clone was seen a few times. The J gene is TRBJ2-1, the V gene TRBV4-1, with a tentative D call TRBD2 (6 bases). Germline CDR1 and CDR2: MGHRA and YSYEKL. V lost 4 bases to trimming and J lost 2 bases, with 18 bases between them. The CDR3 is made up of 17 amino acids. The DNA of the CDR3 is TGCGCCAGCAGCCGCGGTGGGCTAGCGCATACCTACAATGAGCAGTTCTTC. Its translation is CASSRGGLAHTYNEQFF.